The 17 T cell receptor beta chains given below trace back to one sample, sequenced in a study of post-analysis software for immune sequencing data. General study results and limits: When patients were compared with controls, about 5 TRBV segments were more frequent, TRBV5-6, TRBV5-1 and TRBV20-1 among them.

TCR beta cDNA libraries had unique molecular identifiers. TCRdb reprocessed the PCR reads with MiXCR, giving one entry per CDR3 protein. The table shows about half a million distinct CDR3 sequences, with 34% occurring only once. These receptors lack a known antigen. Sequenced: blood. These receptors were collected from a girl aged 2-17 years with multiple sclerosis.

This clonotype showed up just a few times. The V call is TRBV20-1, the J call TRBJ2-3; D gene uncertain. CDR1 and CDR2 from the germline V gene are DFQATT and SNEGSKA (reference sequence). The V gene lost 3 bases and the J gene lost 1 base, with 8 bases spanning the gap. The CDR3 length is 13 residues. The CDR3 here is CSARSPRTDTQYF. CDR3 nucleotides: TGCAGTGCTAGGAGCCCCCGCACAGATACGCAGTATTTT.

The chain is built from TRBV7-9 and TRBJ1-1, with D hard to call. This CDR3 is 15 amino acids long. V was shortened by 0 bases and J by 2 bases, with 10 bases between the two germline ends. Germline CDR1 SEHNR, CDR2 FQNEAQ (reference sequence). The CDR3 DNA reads TGTGCCAGCAGCTTAGCGAGTACAGCCAACACTGAAGCTTTCTTT. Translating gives CASSLASTANTEAFF.

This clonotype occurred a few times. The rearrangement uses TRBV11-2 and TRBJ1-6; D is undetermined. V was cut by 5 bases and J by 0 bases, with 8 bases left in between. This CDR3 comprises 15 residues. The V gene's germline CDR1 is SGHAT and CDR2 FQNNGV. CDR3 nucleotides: TGTGCCAGCAGCCGGCAGAGCTCCTATAATTCACCCCTCCACTTT. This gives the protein CASSRQSSYNSPLHF.

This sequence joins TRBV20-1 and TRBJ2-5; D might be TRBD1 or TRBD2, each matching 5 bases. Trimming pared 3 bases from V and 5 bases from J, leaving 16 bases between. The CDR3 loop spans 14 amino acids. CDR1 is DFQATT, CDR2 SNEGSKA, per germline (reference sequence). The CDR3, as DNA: TGCAGTGCTAGCCCAGGGACCAATGGGGAGACCCAGTACTTC. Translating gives CSASPGTNGETQYF.

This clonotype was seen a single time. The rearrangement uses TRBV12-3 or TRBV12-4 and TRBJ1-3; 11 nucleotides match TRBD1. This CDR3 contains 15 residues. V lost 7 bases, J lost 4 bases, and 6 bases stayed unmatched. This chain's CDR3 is CASIEDRGLGNTIYF. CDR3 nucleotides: TGTGCCAGCATCGAGGACAGGGGGCTAGGAAACACCATATATTTT.

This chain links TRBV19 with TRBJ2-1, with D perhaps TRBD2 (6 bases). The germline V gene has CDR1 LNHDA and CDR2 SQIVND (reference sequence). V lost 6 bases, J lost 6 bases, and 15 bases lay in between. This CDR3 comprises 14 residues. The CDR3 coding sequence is TGTGCCAGTAGCCCGACTAGGAGGACCAATGAGCAGTTCTTC. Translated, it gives CASSPTRRTNEQFF.

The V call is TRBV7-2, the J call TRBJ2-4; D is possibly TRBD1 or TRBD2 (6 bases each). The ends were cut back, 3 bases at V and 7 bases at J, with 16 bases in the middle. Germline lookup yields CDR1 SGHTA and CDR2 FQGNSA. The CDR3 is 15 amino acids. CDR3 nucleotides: TGTGCCAGCAGCTTGGGGGGCGTTGAGGGTAACATTCAGTACTTC. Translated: CASSLGGVEGNIQYF.

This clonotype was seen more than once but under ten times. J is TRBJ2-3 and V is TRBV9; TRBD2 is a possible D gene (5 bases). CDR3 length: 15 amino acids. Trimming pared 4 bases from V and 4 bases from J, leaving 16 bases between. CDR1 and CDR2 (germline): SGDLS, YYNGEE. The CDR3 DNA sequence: TGTGCCAGCAGCCCCTCGGGGTTGAAACCAGATACGCAGTATTTT. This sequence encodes CASSPSGLKPDTQYF.

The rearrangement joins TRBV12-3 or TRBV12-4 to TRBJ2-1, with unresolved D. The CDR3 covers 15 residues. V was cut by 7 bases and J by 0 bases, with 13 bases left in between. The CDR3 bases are TGTGCCAGCATCCTCTCAACTTCCTCCTACAATGAGCAGTTCTTC. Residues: CASILSTSSYNEQFF.

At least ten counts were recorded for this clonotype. CDR3 DNA sequence: TGTGCCAGCACCACAGGACAGGGACCCTCTCGCGAGCAGTACTTC. As protein: CASTTGQGPSREQYF. The rearrangement uses TRBV27 and TRBJ2-7, with TRBD1 matching 8 bases. CDR1 is MNHEY, CDR2 SMNVEV, per germline (reference sequence). Unmatched junction bases numbered 14, after V lost 7 bases and J lost 6 bases. This CDR3 is 15 amino acids long.

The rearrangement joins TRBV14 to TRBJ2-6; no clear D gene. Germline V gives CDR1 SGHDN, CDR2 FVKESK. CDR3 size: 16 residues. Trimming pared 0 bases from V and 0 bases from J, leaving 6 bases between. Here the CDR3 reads CASSQDLISGANVLTF. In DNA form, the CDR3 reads TGTGCCAGCAGCCAAGATTTGATCTCTGGGGCCAACGTCCTGACTTTC.

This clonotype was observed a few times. The DNA for the CDR3 is TGTGCCAGCAGCCAAGAGGACGGCAATGAGCAGTTCTTC. Translating gives CASSQEDGNEQFF. The V and J genes are TRBV4-2 and TRBJ2-1, with D uncertain. CDR1 and CDR2 from the germline V gene are LGHNA and YNFKEQ. With 0 bases removed from V and 6 bases from J, the gap between germline ends came to 6 bases. The CDR3 totals 13 residues.

The CDR3, as DNA: TGTGCCAGCAGCTGGGGACTAGCGCAACGGCGGGATACGCAGTATTTT. It specifies CASSWGLAQRRDTQYF. The chain couples TRBV7-2 to TRBJ2-3; 10 nucleotides match TRBD2. Germline CDR1 and CDR2: SGHTA and FQGNSA. This CDR3 region has 16 residues. J lost 6 bases, V lost 4 bases, and 10 bases had no gene match.

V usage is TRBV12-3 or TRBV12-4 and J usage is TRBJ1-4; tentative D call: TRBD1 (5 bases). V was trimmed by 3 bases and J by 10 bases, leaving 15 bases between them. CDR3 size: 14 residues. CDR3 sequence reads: CASSFRWGLGKLFF. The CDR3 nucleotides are TGTGCCAGCAGTTTCCGATGGGGGTTGGGAAAACTGTTTTTT.

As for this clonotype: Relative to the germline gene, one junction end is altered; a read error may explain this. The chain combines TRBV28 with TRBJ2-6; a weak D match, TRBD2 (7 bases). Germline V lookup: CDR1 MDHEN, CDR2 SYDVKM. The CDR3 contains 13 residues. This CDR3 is CASMEGGDNVLTF. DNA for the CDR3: TGTGCCAGCATGGAGGGGGGGGACAACGTCCTGACTTTC.

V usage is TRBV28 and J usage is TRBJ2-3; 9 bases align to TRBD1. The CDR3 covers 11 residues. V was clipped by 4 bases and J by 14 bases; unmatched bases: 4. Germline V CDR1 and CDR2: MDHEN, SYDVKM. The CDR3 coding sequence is TGTGCCAGCAGTTCCGGGACAGGGAGGTATTTT. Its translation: CASSSGTGRYF.

In DNA, the CDR3 is TGTGCCAGCAGCTTGGAGCGGGAGCAGTACTTC. Protein sequence: CASSLEREQYF. The chain carries TRBV5-5 and TRBJ2-7; weak D call: TRBD2 (5 bases). V was clipped by 0 bases and J by 7 bases, with 5 bases between them. The CDR3 sequence is 11 residues long. From germline, CDR1 is SGHKS and CDR2 YYEKEE (reference sequence). Full variable domain (remainder filled in from reference TRBV5-5 and TRBJ2-7): DAGVTQSPTHLIKTRGQQVTLRCSPISGHKSVSWYQQVLGQGPQFIFQYYEKEERGRGNFPDRFSARQFPNYSSELNVNALLLGDSALYLCASSLEREQYFGPGTRLTVT.